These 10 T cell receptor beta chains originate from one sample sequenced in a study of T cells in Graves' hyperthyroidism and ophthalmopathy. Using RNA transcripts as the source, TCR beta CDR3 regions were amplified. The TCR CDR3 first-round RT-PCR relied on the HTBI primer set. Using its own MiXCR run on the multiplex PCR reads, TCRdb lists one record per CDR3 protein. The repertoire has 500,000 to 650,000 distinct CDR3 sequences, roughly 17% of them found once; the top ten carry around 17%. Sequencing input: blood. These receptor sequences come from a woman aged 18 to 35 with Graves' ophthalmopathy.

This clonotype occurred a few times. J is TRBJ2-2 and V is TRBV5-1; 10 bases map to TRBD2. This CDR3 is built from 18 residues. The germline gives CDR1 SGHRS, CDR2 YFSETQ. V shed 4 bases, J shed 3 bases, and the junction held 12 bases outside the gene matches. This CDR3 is CASSLTLSGGADTGELFF. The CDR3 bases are TGCGCCAGCAGCCTAACCCTGAGCGGGGGGGCCGACACCGGGGAGCTGTTTTTT.

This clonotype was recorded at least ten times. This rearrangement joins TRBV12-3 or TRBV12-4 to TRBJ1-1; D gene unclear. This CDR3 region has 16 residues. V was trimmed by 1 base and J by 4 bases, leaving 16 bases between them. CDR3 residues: CASSLGSEPGITEAFF. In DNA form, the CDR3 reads TGTGCCAGCAGTTTAGGGTCGGAGCCTGGGATCACTGAAGCTTTCTTT.

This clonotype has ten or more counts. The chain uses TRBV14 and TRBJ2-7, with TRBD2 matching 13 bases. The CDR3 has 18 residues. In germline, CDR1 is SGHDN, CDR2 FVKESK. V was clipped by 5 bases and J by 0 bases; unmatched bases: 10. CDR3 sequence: CASSTQSGLAGFSYEQYF. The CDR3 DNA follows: TGTGCCAGCAGCACCCAATCGGGACTAGCGGGATTCTCCTACGAGCAGTACTTC.

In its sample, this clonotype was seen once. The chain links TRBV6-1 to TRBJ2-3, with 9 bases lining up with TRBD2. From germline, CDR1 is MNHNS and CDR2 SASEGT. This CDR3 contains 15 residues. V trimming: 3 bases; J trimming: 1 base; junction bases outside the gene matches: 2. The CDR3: CASSDQRGGTDTQYF. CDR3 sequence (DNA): TGTGCCAGCAGTGACCAGCGGGGGGGCACAGATACGCAGTATTTT.

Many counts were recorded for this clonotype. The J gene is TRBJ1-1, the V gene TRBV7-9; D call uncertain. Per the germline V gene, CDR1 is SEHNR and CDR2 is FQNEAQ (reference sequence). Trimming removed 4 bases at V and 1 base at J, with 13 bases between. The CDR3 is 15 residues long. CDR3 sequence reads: CASSSSARENTEAFF. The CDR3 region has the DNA TGTGCCAGCAGCTCCTCCGCCCGAGAGAACACTGAAGCTTTCTTT.

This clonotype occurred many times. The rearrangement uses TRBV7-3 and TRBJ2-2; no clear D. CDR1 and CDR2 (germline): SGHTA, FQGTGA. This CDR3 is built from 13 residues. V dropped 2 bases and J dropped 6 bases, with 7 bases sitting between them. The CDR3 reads CASSLQGSGELFF. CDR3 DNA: TGTGCCAGCAGCTTACAAGGGTCCGGGGAGCTGTTTTTT.

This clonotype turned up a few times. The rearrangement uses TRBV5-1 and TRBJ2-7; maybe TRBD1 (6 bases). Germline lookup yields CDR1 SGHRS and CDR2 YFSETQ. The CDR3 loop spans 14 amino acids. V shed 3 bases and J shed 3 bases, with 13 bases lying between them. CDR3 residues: CASSYGTSLYEQYF. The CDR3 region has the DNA TGCGCCAGCAGCTACGGGACAAGTCTCTACGAGCAGTACTTC.

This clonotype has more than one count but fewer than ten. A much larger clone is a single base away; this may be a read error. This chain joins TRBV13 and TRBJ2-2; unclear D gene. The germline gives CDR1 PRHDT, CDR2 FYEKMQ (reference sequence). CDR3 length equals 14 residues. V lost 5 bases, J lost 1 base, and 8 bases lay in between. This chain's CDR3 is CASSPDQNTGELFF. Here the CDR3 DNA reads TGTGCCAGCAGCCCGGACCAGAACACCGGGGAGCTGTTTTTT.

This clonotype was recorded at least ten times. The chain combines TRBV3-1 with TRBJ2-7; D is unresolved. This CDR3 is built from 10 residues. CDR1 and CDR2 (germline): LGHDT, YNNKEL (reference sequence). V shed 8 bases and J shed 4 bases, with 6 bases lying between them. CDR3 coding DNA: TGTGCCAGCGGGGATTACGAGCAGTACTTC. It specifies CASGDYEQYF.

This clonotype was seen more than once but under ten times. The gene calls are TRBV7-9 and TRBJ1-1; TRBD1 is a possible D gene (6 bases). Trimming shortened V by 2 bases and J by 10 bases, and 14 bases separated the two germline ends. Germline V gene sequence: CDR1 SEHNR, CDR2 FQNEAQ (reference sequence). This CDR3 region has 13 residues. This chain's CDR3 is CASSLWDTNGAFF. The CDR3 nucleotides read TGTGCCAGCAGCTTATGGGACACCAATGGAGCTTTCTTT.